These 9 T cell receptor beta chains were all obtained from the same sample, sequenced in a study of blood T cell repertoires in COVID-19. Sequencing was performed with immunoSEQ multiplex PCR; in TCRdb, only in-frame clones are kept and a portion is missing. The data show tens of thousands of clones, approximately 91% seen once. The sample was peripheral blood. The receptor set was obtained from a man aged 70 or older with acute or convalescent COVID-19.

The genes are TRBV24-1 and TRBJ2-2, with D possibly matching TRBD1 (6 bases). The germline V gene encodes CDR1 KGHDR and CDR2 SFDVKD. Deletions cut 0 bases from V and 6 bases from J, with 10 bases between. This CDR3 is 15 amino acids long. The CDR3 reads CATSDLNRAAGELFF. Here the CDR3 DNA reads TGTGCCACCAGTGATTTGAACAGGGCGGCCGGGGAGCTGTTTTTT.

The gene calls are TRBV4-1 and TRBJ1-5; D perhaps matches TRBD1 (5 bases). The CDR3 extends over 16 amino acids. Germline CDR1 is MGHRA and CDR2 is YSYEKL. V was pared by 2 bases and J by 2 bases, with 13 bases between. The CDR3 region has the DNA TGCGCCAGCAGCCAACGAGGGGACTTTGGCAATCAGCCCCAGCATTTT. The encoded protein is CASSQRGDFGNQPQHF.

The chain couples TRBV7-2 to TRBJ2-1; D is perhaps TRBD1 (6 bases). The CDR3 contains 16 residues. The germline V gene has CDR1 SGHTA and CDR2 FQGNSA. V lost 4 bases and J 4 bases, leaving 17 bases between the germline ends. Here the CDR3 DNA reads TGTGCCAGCAGCTATTCTGGGACAAGAAAATACAATGAGCAGTTCTTC. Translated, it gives CASSYSGTRKYNEQFF.

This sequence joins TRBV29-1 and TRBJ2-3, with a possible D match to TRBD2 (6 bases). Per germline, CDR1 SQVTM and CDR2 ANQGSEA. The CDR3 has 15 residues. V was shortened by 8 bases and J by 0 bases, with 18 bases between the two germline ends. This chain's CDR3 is CSSLEGTASTDTQYF. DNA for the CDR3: TGCAGCTCCCTTGAGGGGACTGCTAGCACAGATACGCAGTATTTT.

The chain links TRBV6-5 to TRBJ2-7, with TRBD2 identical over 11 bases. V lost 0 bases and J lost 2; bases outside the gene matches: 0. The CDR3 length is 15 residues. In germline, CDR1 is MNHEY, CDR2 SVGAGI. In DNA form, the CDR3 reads TGTGCCAGCAGTTACTCTAGCGGGGGGGCCTACGAGCAGTACTTC. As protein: CASSYSSGGAYEQYF.

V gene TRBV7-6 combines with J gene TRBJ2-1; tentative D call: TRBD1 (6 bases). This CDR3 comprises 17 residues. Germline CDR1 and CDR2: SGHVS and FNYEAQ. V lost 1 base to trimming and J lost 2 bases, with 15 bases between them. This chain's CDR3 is CASSLVGGASPYNEQFF. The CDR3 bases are TGTGCCAGCAGCTTAGTAGGGGGAGCTAGCCCCTACAATGAGCAGTTCTTC.

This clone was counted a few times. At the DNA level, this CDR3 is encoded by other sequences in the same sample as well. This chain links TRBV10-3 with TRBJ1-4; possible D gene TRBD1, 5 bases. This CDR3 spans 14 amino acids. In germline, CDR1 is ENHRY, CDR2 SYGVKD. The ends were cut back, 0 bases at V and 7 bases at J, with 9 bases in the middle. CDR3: CAISESSGGEKLFF. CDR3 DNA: TGTGCCATCAGTGAGTCGTCCGGGGGTGAAAAACTGTTTTTT.

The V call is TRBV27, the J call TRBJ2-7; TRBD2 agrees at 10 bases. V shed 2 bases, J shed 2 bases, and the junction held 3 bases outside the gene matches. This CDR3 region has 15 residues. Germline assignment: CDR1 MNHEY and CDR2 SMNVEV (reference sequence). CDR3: CASSLTGTSAYEQYF. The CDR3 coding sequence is TGTGCCAGCAGTTTAACCGGGACTAGCGCCTACGAGCAGTACTTC.

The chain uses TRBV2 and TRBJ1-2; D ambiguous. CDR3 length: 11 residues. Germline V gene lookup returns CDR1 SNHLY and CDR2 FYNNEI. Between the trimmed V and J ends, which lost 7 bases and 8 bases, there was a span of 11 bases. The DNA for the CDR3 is TGTGCCAGCACCTACTCTAGGGGCTACACCTTC. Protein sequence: CASTYSRGYTF. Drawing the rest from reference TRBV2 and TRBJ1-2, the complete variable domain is EPEVTQTPSHQVTQMGQEVILRCVPISNHLYFYWYRQILGQKVEFLVSFYNNEISEKSEIFDDQFSVERPDGSNFTLKIRSTKLEDSAMYFCASTYSRGYTFGSGTRLTVV.